At least ten counts were recorded for the clone carrying this TCR beta chain. Its antigen is unknown. MiXCR, applied by TCRdb to the PCR reads, yields one record per CDR3 protein. Counted here are under 650,000 distinct CDR3 sequences, just under 20% occurring once; the ten biggest clones make up roughly 0.83%. These data originate in a study of molecular identifiers for immune sequencing clone quantification. Across the study: In the replicates, RNA derived from around 20,000 or 100,000 naive CD8 cells was divided into five parts, and four were sequenced. Whole-study findings and limits: Highly expanded clone sizes could end up underestimated if a barcode were shared by identical TCR molecules. The study found clones above 20 RNA copies held over 98% of effector molecules and under 1% in naive cells.

From germline, CDR1 is LNHDA and CDR2 SQIVND (reference sequence). CDR3 length equals 15 residues. The ends lost 3 bases at V and 3 bases at J; junction bases unmatched: 0. The receptor's source is a human donor in good health. Some libraries in this study had Jurkat cell RNA spiked in. The rearrangement joins TRBV19 to TRBJ2-3; 13 bases are shared with TRBD2. The sequencing input was naive CD8+ T cells from blood, with Jurkat cell RNA spiked in. Subset meaning: FACS-sorted CD8+CD4-CCR7+CD45RA+ naive T cells. The CDR3 DNA reads as TGTGCCAGTAGTATGACTAGCGGGAGGACAGATACGCAGTATTTT. It codes for CASSMTSGRTDTQYF.